These 12 T cell receptor beta chains were sequenced from one sample in a study of human T cells and chemical hapten exposure. Specified time point: pre-sensitization, week 0. Treatment defined: therapeutic diphenylcyclopropenone sensitization with weekly scalp DPC. TCRdb itself ran the RACE reads through MiXCR, one entry per CDR3 protein. The data hold over 70,000 distinct CDR3 sequences, with 11% to 15% observed a single time. Source: whole blood, taken in connection with sensitization to the hapten diphenylcyclopropenone (DPC). Source of these receptors: a woman aged 50 to 60 with alopecia areata. Some clones in this sample may be carry-over from other donors' samples.

The chain links TRBV29-1 to TRBJ1-2, with no clear D. CDR3 size: 12 residues. Germline CDR1 SQVTM, CDR2 ANQGSEA. V lost 2 bases, J lost 4 bases, and 8 bases lay in between. The CDR3 sequence is CSVERATYGYTF. CDR3 sequence (DNA): TGCAGCGTTGAACGGGCGACCTATGGCTACACCTTC.

The chain joins TRBV29-1 to TRBJ2-7; 8 bases match TRBD1. CDR1 SQVTM and CDR2 ANQGSEA come from the germline V gene. The CDR3 has 16 residues. V lost 0 bases to trimming and J lost 2 bases; unmatched junction nucleotides: 9. DNA for the CDR3: TGCAGCGTTGAAGATCGGGGGATGACAGGGGCCTACGAGCAGTACTTC. This encodes CSVEDRGMTGAYEQYF.

At least ten counts were recorded for this clonotype. The chain joins TRBV12-3 or TRBV12-4 to TRBJ1-5, with D hard to call. V gave up 1 base and J gave up 5 bases, with 3 bases separating them. The length of the CDR3 is 12 residues. The CDR3: CASSLDYQPQHF. CDR3 nucleotide sequence: TGTGCCAGCAGTTTAGATTATCAGCCCCAGCATTTT.

The gene calls are TRBV7-2 and TRBJ2-2; the D gene is possibly TRBD2 (5 bases). The CDR3 consists of 16 residues. In germline, CDR1 is SGHTA, CDR2 FQGNSA. V was cut by 5 bases and J by 6 bases, with 19 bases left in between. CDR3 sequence (DNA): TGTGCCAGCAGCACCGCGGCCGGACTTTCGGCCGGGGAGCTGTTTTTT. Amino acid sequence: CASSTAAGLSAGELFF.

This clonotype was counted only a few times. The gene calls are TRBV7-2 and TRBJ1-1; D possibly corresponds to TRBD1 (5 bases). The CDR3 sequence is 13 residues long. Deletions cut 2 bases from V and 3 bases from J, with 7 bases between. Germline-derived CDR1 and CDR2 are SGHTA and FQGNSA. CDR3 sequence reads: CASSLMGDTEAFF. As DNA, the CDR3 is TGTGCCAGCAGCTTAATGGGGGACACTGAAGCTTTCTTT.

This clonotype was found a few times. The chain carries TRBV7-8 and TRBJ2-6; D call uncertain. The CDR3 contains 21 residues. Germline V gene sequence: CDR1 SGHVS, CDR2 FQNEAQ. Trimming shortened V by 2 bases and J by 0 bases, and 23 bases separated the two germline ends. CDR3 amino acids: CASSLPMLSRSVRSGANVLTF. The CDR3 bases are TGTGCCAGCAGCTTACCCATGCTTTCAAGGAGCGTTCGCTCTGGGGCCAACGTCCTGACTTTC.

This clonotype was found a few times. J is TRBJ2-7 and V is TRBV30; D could derive from TRBD1 or TRBD2 (5 bases each). Germline CDR1 is GTSNPN and CDR2 is SVGIG (reference sequence). The CDR3 is 15 residues long. With 0 bases removed from V and 4 bases from J, the gap between germline ends came to 16 bases. DNA of the CDR3: TGTGCCTGGAGTGTCCCCTTACGGGGCGGATACGAGCAGTACTTC. It translates to CAWSVPLRGGYEQYF.

This clonotype turned up a few times. V gene TRBV19 combines with J gene TRBJ1-5; no firm D call. CDR1 and CDR2 from the germline V gene are LNHDA and SQIVND (reference sequence). This CDR3 region has 13 residues. V was clipped by 4 bases and J by 4 bases, with 8 bases between them. Here the CDR3 reads CASSRQTNQPQHF. CDR3 DNA: TGTGCCAGTAGTAGGCAGACAAATCAGCCCCAGCATTTT.

V is TRBV5-1 and J is TRBJ1-1; D not resolved. Per the germline V gene, CDR1 is SGHRS and CDR2 is YFSETQ. The CDR3 extends over 13 amino acids. V dropped 7 bases and J dropped 0 bases, with 10 bases sitting between them. The CDR3 DNA sequence: TGCGCCAGCCGAATTGACATGAACACTGAAGCTTTCTTT. As protein: CASRIDMNTEAFF.

This chain uses TRBV2 with TRBJ2-2; D gene unclear. This CDR3 region has 13 residues. With 5 bases removed from V and 7 bases from J, the gap between germline ends came to 11 bases. Germline CDR1 SNHLY, CDR2 FYNNEI. CDR3 in amino acids: CASSTVLLGELFF. In DNA, the CDR3 is TGTGCCAGCAGTACGGTCCTGCTCGGGGAGCTGTTTTTT. The entire variable domain, with the rest obtained from reference TRBV2 and TRBJ2-2, is as follows: EPEVTQTPSHQVTQMGQEVILRCVPISNHLYFYWYRQILGQKVEFLVSFYNNEISEKSEIFDDQFSVERPDGSNFTLKIRSTKLEDSAMYFCASSTVLLGELFFGEGSRLTVL.

The chain employs TRBV4-3 and TRBJ1-5; weak D call: TRBD1 (6 bases). V was pared by 1 base and J by 2 bases, with 12 bases between. Germline CDR1 is LGHNA and CDR2 is YSLEER. The CDR3 sequence is 16 residues long. CDR3 bases: TGCGCCAGCAGCCAAGTACAGGGCCAGGGCAATCAGCCCCAGCATTTT. Protein sequence: CASSQVQGQGNQPQHF.

V usage is TRBV6-1 and J usage is TRBJ1-2; tentative D call: TRBD1 (5 bases). CDR1 is MNHNS, CDR2 SASEGT, per germline. CDR3 length equals 14 residues. Trimming took off 6 bases at V and 2 bases at J, with 13 bases between the two ends. The chain's CDR3 is CASRNTRDNYGYTF. The CDR3 coding sequence is TGTGCCAGCAGAAATACCCGGGACAACTATGGCTACACCTTC.